The clone carrying this T cell receptor (beta chain) showed up just once. This record comes from a study of blood T cell repertoires in COVID-19. The trim removed 1 base at V and 0 bases at J, leaving 2 bases unmatched. The CDR3 covers 15 residues. Germline values: CDR1 SGHRS, CDR2 YFSETQ. Only in-frame clones appear in the TCRdb table, and some are missing; sequencing was by immunoSEQ multiplex PCR. The sample lists roughly 570,000 clones, around 90% occurring once. The sequenced sample was peripheral blood. The rearrangement links TRBV5-1 to TRBJ1-1, with 8 bases that match TRBD1. This clonotype originated in a woman aged 45 to 65 with COVID-19, enrolled during active disease. In DNA form, the CDR3 reads TGCGCCAGCAGCTTGTCGGACAGGGTGAACACTGAAGCTTTCTTT. Encoded protein: CASSLSDRVNTEAFF.